One and the same sample provided the 21 T cell receptor beta chains below, sequenced in a study of blood T cell repertoires in COVID-19. Using immunoSEQ multiplex PCR, the repertoire was profiled, and TCRdb retains in-frame clones only, with some absent. The data contain about 230,000 clones, 85% to 90% of them singletons. The sample was peripheral blood. All receptors derive from a man aged 50 to 60 with COVID-19, enrolled during active disease.

The rearrangement links TRBV4-2 to TRBJ2-5; 13 nucleotides align to TRBD2. The V gene end was trimmed by 1 base and the J gene end by 0 bases; junction bases not matched to a gene: 14. CDR1 is LGHNA, CDR2 YNFKEQ, per germline. CDR3 size: 21 residues. DNA for the CDR3: TGTGCCAGCAGCCAAGTAACCTCCGGACTAGCGGGGGACCAGTACCAAGAGACCCAGTACTTC. Its protein is CASSQVTSGLAGDQYQETQYF.

The gene calls are TRBV6-2 or TRBV6-3 and TRBJ1-5; 8 bases are a match to TRBD1. The CDR3 length is 16 residues. Germline V gene data show CDR1 as MNHEY and CDR2 as SVGEGT. Germline trimming cut 5 bases from V and 0 bases from J; bases unmatched to any gene: 6. CDR3 in amino acids: CASSPFGTGSNQPQHF. The CDR3 DNA follows: TGTGCCAGCAGTCCCTTCGGGACAGGTAGCAATCAGCCCCAGCATTTT.

This clone has only one observation. The chain links TRBV7-2 to TRBJ2-7, with TRBD1 matching 8 bases. The J segment lost 4 bases and the V segment lost 3 bases, leaving 5 bases of the junction unmatched. The CDR3 runs to 14 residues. Looked up from germline, CDR1 is SGHTA and CDR2 is FQGNSA. The DNA for the CDR3 is TGTGCCAGCAGCTTTAACAGGGGGTCATACGAGCAGTACTTC. Its protein product is CASSFNRGSYEQYF.

In this sample, this clone turned up once. The chain carries TRBV3-1 (or the pseudogene TRBV3-2) and TRBJ1-2; D may be TRBD1 (5 bases). V was cut by 1 base and J by 13 bases, with 13 bases left in between. This CDR3 region has 12 residues. Germline-derived CDR1 and CDR2 are LGHDT and YNNKEL (reference sequence). In DNA, the CDR3 is TGTGCCAGCAGCCAAGGGTCAGGGAAGTCCACCTTC. It specifies CASSQGSGKSTF.

The chain links TRBV27 to TRBJ2-6; D call uncertain. The length of the CDR3 is 17 residues. Trimming shortened V by 4 bases and J by 0 bases, and 13 bases separated the two germline ends. Germline V gene data show CDR1 as MNHEY and CDR2 as SMNVEV (reference sequence). CDR3 sequence: CASSSRGMRSGANVLTF. In nucleotides, the CDR3 is TGTGCCAGCAGTTCTCGTGGTATGCGCTCTGGGGCCAACGTCCTGACTTTC.

This sequence joins TRBV28 and TRBJ1-1; perhaps TRBD1 as D (6 bases). Trimming took 5 bases from V and 7 from J, leaving 14 bases between them. This CDR3 has 13 residues. The V gene's germline CDR1 is MDHEN and CDR2 SYDVKM. The CDR3 loop reads CASSVNRAGEAFF. The CDR3 DNA reads as TGTGCCAGCAGTGTCAACAGGGCAGGTGAAGCTTTCTTT.

This clone came up once. The rearrangement links TRBV5-1 to TRBJ2-3, with TRBD2 matching 7 bases. The germline V gene has CDR1 SGHRS and CDR2 YFSETQ. This CDR3 has 14 residues. Losses at the gene ends were 3 bases for V and 7 bases for J; bases not matched to a gene: 8. The CDR3 loop reads CASSYPREGNTQYF. The CDR3 DNA reads TGCGCCAGCAGCTATCCTAGGGAGGGAAATACGCAGTATTTT.

V is TRBV5-5 and J is TRBJ1-5; D is unresolved. Germline CDR1 reads SGHKS; CDR2 reads YYEKEE (reference sequence). The CDR3 consists of 15 residues. The V and J ends lost 3 bases and 0 bases respectively, with 10 bases between them. CDR3: CASSSGRDSNQPQHF. CDR3 coding DNA: TGTGCCAGCAGCTCAGGACGGGATAGCAATCAGCCCCAGCATTTT.

Only a few counts were recorded for this clone. The genes are TRBV7-9 and TRBJ1-6; maybe TRBD1 (5 bases). Germline V gives CDR1 SEHNR, CDR2 FQNEAQ (reference sequence). V lost 8 bases and J lost 9, with 17 bases in between. This CDR3 contains 14 residues. The CDR3 bases are TGTGCCAGCTCCTCGGGGGTCCGGGGTTCACCCCTCCACTTT. The encoded protein is CASSSGVRGSPLHF.

The CDR3 DNA is TGTGCCAGTAGTGGAGGACGCAGCTATAATTCACCCCTCCACTTT. Amino acids: CASSGGRSYNSPLHF. The chain carries TRBV19 and TRBJ1-6; D unresolved. V lost 5 bases and J lost 3, with 11 bases in between. CDR3 length: 15 amino acids. Germline V lookup: CDR1 LNHDA, CDR2 SQIVND (reference sequence). Full variable domain (rest looked up from reference TRBV19 and TRBJ1-6): DGGITQSPKYLFRKEGQNVTLSCEQNLNHDAMYWYRQDPGQGLRLIYYSQIVNDFQKGDIAEGYSVSREKKESFPLTVTSAQKNPTAFYLCASSGGRSYNSPLHFGNGTRLTVT.

The genes are TRBV14 and TRBJ1-1; TRBD1 agrees at 11 bases. The germline V gene encodes CDR1 SGHDN and CDR2 FVKESK. This CDR3 region has 16 residues. After removal of 3 bases from V and 2 bases from J, the junction contained 5 bases not matched to a gene. This CDR3 is CASSQGQGVFNTEAFF. CDR3 nucleotide sequence: TGTGCCAGCAGCCAGGGACAGGGGGTCTTTAACACTGAAGCTTTCTTT. The variable domain in full, with the rest retrieved from reference TRBV14 and TRBJ1-1, is EAGVTQFPSHSVIEKGQTVTLRCDPISGHDNLYWYRRVMGKEIKFLLHFVKESKQDESGMPNNRFLAERTGGTYSTLKVQPAELEDSGVYFCASSQGQGVFNTEAFFGQGTRLTVV.

The CDR3 region is CATSDDRGLAFEQFF. The CDR3 DNA reads as TGTGCCACCAGTGACGACAGGGGACTGGCCTTTGAGCAGTTCTTC. The J gene is TRBJ2-1, the V gene TRBV24-1; the match to TRBD1 covers 8 bases. The CDR3 contains 15 residues. Trimming took 4 bases from V and 9 from J; bases not matched to a gene: 10. Germline assignment: CDR1 KGHDR and CDR2 SFDVKD.

V usage is TRBV5-1 and J usage is TRBJ2-7; 8 nucleotides align to TRBD1. The germline gives CDR1 SGHRS, CDR2 YFSETQ. The V and J ends lost 2 bases and 0 bases, in that order; junction bases with no gene match: 7. The CDR3 is made up of 16 amino acids. The CDR3 coding sequence is TGCGCCAGCAGCTTAACAGGGGGTTCCCCCTCCTACGAGCAGTACTTC. As protein: CASSLTGGSPSYEQYF.

V is TRBV7-9 and J is TRBJ1-1, with 9 bases fitting TRBD1. The germline gives CDR1 SEHNR, CDR2 FQNEAQ (reference sequence). CDR3 size: 15 residues. Trimming cost V 5 bases and J 4 bases; bases outside gene matches: 8. CDR3 coding DNA: TGTGCCAGCAGCCCGCCCGGGACAGGGATCACTGAAGCTTTCTTT. Encoded protein: CASSPPGTGITEAFF.

This clone has just one count. The chain has TRBV7-8 and TRBJ1-5; 9 bases match TRBD1. Germline trimming cut 4 bases from V and 5 bases from J; bases unmatched to any gene: 9. CDR1 and CDR2 (germline): SGHVS, FQNEAQ. The CDR3 length is 16 residues. The CDR3 DNA reads as TGTGCCAGCAGCTCGAGGGACAGGGAGACGTATCAGCCCCAGCATTTT. Translating gives CASSSRDRETYQPQHF.

Only one count was recorded for this clone. The rearrangement links TRBV7-9 to TRBJ2-7, with 7 bases aligning to TRBD1. The germline CDR1 and CDR2 sequences are SEHNR and FQNEAQ (reference sequence). The J segment lost 3 bases and the V segment lost 5 bases, leaving 7 bases of the junction unmatched. The CDR3 is 14 amino acids. The DNA of the CDR3 is TGTGCCAGCAGCGCCCGACAGGGACACTACGAGCAGTACTTC. This encodes CASSARQGHYEQYF.

The V call is TRBV4-3, the J call TRBJ2-7; TRBD2 matches 10 bases. The CDR3 extends over 18 amino acids. V was clipped by 0 bases and J by 4 bases; unmatched bases: 12. In germline, CDR1 is LGHNA, CDR2 YSLEER. The CDR3, as DNA: TGCGCCAGCAGCCAAGATGAGGTGGCTAGCGGGGGTTTGTACGAGCAGTACTTC. The encoded protein is CASSQDEVASGGLYEQYF.

The genes are TRBV2 and TRBJ1-5; no definite D call. The germline V gene has CDR1 SNHLY and CDR2 FYNNEI. The CDR3 sequence is 15 residues long. Trimming cost V 4 bases and J 4 bases, with 14 bases left between them. The CDR3 protein is CASSAALGFNQPQHF. CDR3 DNA: TGTGCCAGCAGTGCGGCCCTGGGCTTTAATCAGCCCCAGCATTTT.

The V call is TRBV2, the J call TRBJ2-2, with D hard to call. Germline CDR1 reads SNHLY; CDR2 reads FYNNEI. With 2 bases removed from V and 4 bases from J, the gap between germline ends came to 8 bases. The CDR3 has 14 residues. CDR3: CASSEMGSTGELFF. The CDR3 DNA sequence: TGTGCCAGCAGTGAAATGGGCAGCACCGGGGAGCTGTTTTTT.

The genes are TRBV6-2 or TRBV6-3 and TRBJ2-5, with 9 positions matching TRBD2. The CDR3 runs to 15 residues. Germline V gene sequence: CDR1 MNHEY, CDR2 SVGEGT. Losses at the gene ends were 5 bases for V and 6 bases for J; bases not matched to a gene: 10. The CDR3 nucleotides are TGTGCCAGCAGTCTCCTAGCGGGGCCCCGGCAGACCCAGTACTTC. Translating gives CASSLLAGPRQTQYF.

The chain uses TRBV4-2 and TRBJ1-4; TRBD1 aligns across 11 bases. After removal of 6 bases from V and 10 bases from J, the junction contained 10 bases not matched to a gene. There are 15 residues in the CDR3. Germline-derived CDR1 and CDR2 are LGHNA and YNFKEQ. The CDR3 region has the DNA TGTGCCAGCAGGCGGACAGGGGGCGTCCCAGGAAAACTGTTTTTT. Amino acids: CASRRTGGVPGKLFF.